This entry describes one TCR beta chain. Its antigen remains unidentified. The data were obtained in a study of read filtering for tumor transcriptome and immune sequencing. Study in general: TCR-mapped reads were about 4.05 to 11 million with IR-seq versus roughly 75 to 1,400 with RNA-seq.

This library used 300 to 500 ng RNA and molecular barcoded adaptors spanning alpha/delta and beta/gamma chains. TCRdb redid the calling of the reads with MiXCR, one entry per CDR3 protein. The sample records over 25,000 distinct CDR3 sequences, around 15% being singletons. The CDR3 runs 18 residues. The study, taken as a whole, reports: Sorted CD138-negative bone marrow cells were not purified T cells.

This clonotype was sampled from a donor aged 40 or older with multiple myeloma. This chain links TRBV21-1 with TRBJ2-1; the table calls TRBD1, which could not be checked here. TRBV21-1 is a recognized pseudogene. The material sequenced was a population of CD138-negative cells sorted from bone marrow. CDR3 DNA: TGTGCCAGCAGCAAAGCCAGTACAGGGGTGAGCTCCTTCAATGAGCAGTTCTTC. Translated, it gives CASSKASTGVSSFNEQFF.